These 30 T cell receptor beta chains came from one sample sequenced in a study of cytomegalovirus exposure and HLA in healthy donors. A multiplex PCR was run with 60 Vbeta primers and 13 Jbeta primers. TCRdb's table, derived via immunoSEQ multiplex PCR, lists solely in-frame clones and lacks some. This sample has tens of thousands of clones, with over 70% found just once. Sequenced material: PBMCs. The receptors originated from a girl under 10 years old in good health and CMV-seropositive.

The rearrangement joins TRBV29-1 to TRBJ1-1; D is possibly TRBD1 (5 bases). Germline V gives CDR1 SQVTM, CDR2 ANQGSEA. V was cut by 6 bases and J by 1 base, with 15 bases left in between. The CDR3 totals 14 residues. CDR3 residues: CSVRTLTGNTEAFF. In DNA, the CDR3 is TGCAGCGTCAGGACACTAACGGGGAACACTGAAGCTTTCTTT.

The rearrangement joins TRBV5-4 to TRBJ1-2, with D possibly matching TRBD1 (6 bases). Trimming stripped 4 bases from V and 4 bases from J, with 11 bases between. CDR1 SGHNT and CDR2 YYREEE come from the germline V gene (reference sequence). The CDR3 has 13 residues. The CDR3 here is CASSLGQIYGYTF. CDR3 coding DNA: TGTGCCAGCAGCCTCGGACAGATCTATGGCTACACCTTC.

CDR3 residues: CASSLGGNTEAFF. The CDR3 DNA is TGCGCCAGCAGCTTGGGAGGGAACACTGAAGCTTTCTTT. This chain joins TRBV5-1 and TRBJ1-1, with D hard to call. Trimming removed 0 bases from V and 1 base from J, with 4 bases in between. The germline V gene encodes CDR1 SGHRS and CDR2 YFSETQ. This CDR3 comprises 13 residues.

The rearrangement links TRBV18 to TRBJ2-7; 7 positions match TRBD2. Germline V gives CDR1 KGHSH, CDR2 LQKENI. The J segment lost 5 bases and the V segment lost 5 bases, leaving 3 bases of the junction unmatched. This CDR3 has 12 amino acids. The CDR3 loop is CASSLGGDEQYF. CDR3 coding DNA: TGTGCCAGCTCATTGGGAGGGGACGAGCAGTACTTC.

The chain employs TRBV12-5 and TRBJ2-1; 15 bases are a match to TRBD2. This CDR3 is 15 amino acids long. Germline V gene sequence: CDR1 LGHNT, CDR2 FRNRAP. Trimming took 6 bases from V and 9 from J; bases not matched to a gene: 6. The CDR3 is CASGFGTSGRSEQFF. The CDR3 bases are TGTGCTAGTGGCTTCGGGACTAGCGGGAGGAGTGAGCAGTTCTTC.

This chain links TRBV28 with TRBJ1-5, with D unclear. The ends were cut back, 6 bases at V and 0 bases at J, with 12 bases in the middle. This CDR3 comprises 15 residues. Germline V CDR1 and CDR2: MDHEN, SYDVKM. For the CDR3, the DNA is TGTGCCAGCAGCGATGGCAGGTCTAGCAATCAGCCCCAGCATTTT. Its protein product is CASSDGRSSNQPQHF.

This clone was detected only a few times. V is TRBV6-6 and J is TRBJ1-2, with 7 bases that match TRBD1. CDR1 MNHNY and CDR2 SVGAGI come from the germline V gene (reference sequence). V shed 9 bases, J shed 2 bases, and the junction held 12 bases outside the gene matches. The CDR3 is made up of 15 amino acids. DNA of the CDR3: TGTGCCAGTTTGGGGGACAGTTGGACGAACTATGGCTACACCTTC. Amino acids: CASLGDSWTNYGYTF.

This chain uses TRBV9 with TRBJ2-7, with 7 bases that match TRBD1. Per germline, CDR1 SGDLS and CDR2 YYNGEE. After removal of 5 bases from V and 4 bases from J, the junction contained 3 bases not matched to a gene. This CDR3 is built from 12 residues. The CDR3 DNA follows: TGTGCCAGCAGTTCGACAGGGTACGAGCAGTACTTC. This translates into CASSSTGYEQYF. Filled out from reference TRBV9 and TRBJ2-7, the complete variable domain reads DSGVTQTPKHLITATGQRVTLRCSPRSGDLSVYWYQQSLDQGLQFLIQYYNGEERAKGNILERFSAQQFPDLHSELNLSSLELGDSALYFCASSSTGYEQYFGPGTRLTVT.

The CDR3, as DNA: TGCGCCAGCAGCCAAGATGATTATAGCGGAATAAACAATGAGCAGTTCTTC. Translation gives CASSQDDYSGINNEQFF. This chain uses TRBV4-3 with TRBJ2-1, with D possibly TRBD2 on 6 matching bases. Germline values: CDR1 LGHNA, CDR2 YSLEER. V was pared by 0 bases and J by 5 bases, with 17 bases between. CDR3 size: 17 residues.

The rearrangement links TRBV14 to TRBJ1-3, with TRBD1 as a possible D gene (6 bases). CDR1 SGHDN and CDR2 FVKESK come from the germline V gene. Trimming left V 4 bases short and J 9 bases short, with 19 bases between. The CDR3 extends over 15 amino acids. CDR3 protein: CASSRDPGDVITIYF. The DNA of the CDR3 is TGTGCCAGCAGCCGAGACCCAGGGGACGTTATCACCATATATTTT.

The rearrangement links TRBV5-1 to TRBJ2-5; D might be TRBD2 (6 bases). Germline V gives CDR1 SGHRS, CDR2 YFSETQ. The CDR3 extends over 14 amino acids. Trimming cost V 0 bases and J 4 bases, with 10 bases left between them. CDR3: CASSLAGAPETQYF. DNA of the CDR3: TGCGCCAGCAGCTTGGCGGGAGCCCCAGAGACCCAGTACTTC.

Note on this clone: Additional DNA sequences in this sample encode the identical CDR3. This chain uses TRBV30 with TRBJ1-1; the match to TRBD1 covers 7 bases. V dropped 0 bases and J dropped 5; count of bases not matched to a gene: 3. CDR3 length: 13 amino acids. Germline CDR1 GTSNPN, CDR2 SVGIG (reference sequence). The CDR3: CAWSVQGNTEAFF. The CDR3 DNA is TGTGCCTGGAGTGTACAGGGGAATACTGAAGCTTTCTTT.

This chain connects TRBV30 to TRBJ2-2; D is perhaps TRBD1 (6 bases). The CDR3 has 15 amino acids. Between the trimmed V and J ends, which lost 3 bases and 6 bases, there was a span of 17 bases. Germline V CDR1 and CDR2: GTSNPN, SVGIG (reference sequence). The CDR3 region has the DNA TGTGCCTGGAGCCATCAGGGGCGGGTGTCCGGGGAGCTGTTTTTT. It encodes CAWSHQGRVSGELFF. The full variable domain, in which reference TRBV30 and TRBJ2-2 provide the parts outside the CDR3, is SQTIHQWPATLVQPVGSPLSLECTVEGTSNPNLYWYRQAAGRGLQLLFYSVGIGQISSEVPQNLSASRPQDRQFILSSKKLLLSDSGFYLCAWSHQGRVSGELFFGEGSRLTVL.

The V and J genes are TRBV10-3 and TRBJ2-7; possibly TRBD1 for D (6 bases). Trimming shortened V by 2 bases and J by 1 base, and 15 bases separated the two germline ends. The CDR3 sequence is 16 residues long. Germline V gene sequence: CDR1 ENHRY, CDR2 SYGVKD. The CDR3 DNA reads TGTGCCATCAGTGAGAGCACAGGGATTCGATCCTACGAGCAGTACTTC. Translation: CAISESTGIRSYEQYF.

CDR3 sequence reads: CASSEGETEAFF. The CDR3 region has the DNA TGCGCCAGCAGTGAGGGTGAGACTGAAGCTTTCTTT. This chain joins TRBV10-2 and TRBJ1-1; D is unclear. The ends were cut back, 2 bases at V and 5 bases at J, with 6 bases in the middle. CDR1 is WSHSY, CDR2 SAAADI, per germline. CDR3 length: 12 amino acids.

The CDR3 region has the DNA TGTGCCAGCAGCGCTTCGACTAGCGGGATTTACGAGCAGTACTTC. It encodes CASSASTSGIYEQYF. The chain joins TRBV28 to TRBJ2-7; 11 positions match TRBD2. The CDR3 is 15 amino acids. Looked up from germline, CDR1 is MDHEN and CDR2 is SYDVKM. J gave up 4 bases and V 6 bases, and 8 bases lay outside the gene matches.

V usage is TRBV4-3 and J usage is TRBJ1-1; a possible D gene is TRBD1 (6 bases). V was clipped by 4 bases and J by 6 bases, with 15 bases between them. Germline-derived CDR1 and CDR2 are LGHNA and YSLEER. CDR3 length: 14 residues. The CDR3 DNA is TGCGCCAGCAGCCTGGAAGCGGGGGGCGCTGAAGCTTTCTTT. Translated, it gives CASSLEAGGAEAFF.

The V call is TRBV5-1, the J call TRBJ2-2, with a weak D call TRBD2 (5 bases). Looked up from germline, CDR1 is SGHRS and CDR2 is YFSETQ. This CDR3 contains 16 residues. V was clipped by 0 bases and J by 4 bases, with 13 bases between them. CDR3 region: CASSLEYPSPTGELFF. The CDR3 nucleotides are TGCGCCAGCAGCTTGGAGTACCCTAGCCCCACCGGGGAGCTGTTTTTT.

V usage is TRBV6-1 and J usage is TRBJ1-1, with D uncertain. The germline V and J ends were trimmed by 5 bases and 5 bases, with 18 bases remaining between them. CDR1 and CDR2 (germline): MNHNS, SASEGT. CDR3 length equals 15 residues. CDR3 in DNA: TGTGCCAGCAGTCCAATTCAGTCCTTCAGGACTGAAGCTTTCTTT. Protein sequence: CASSPIQSFRTEAFF.

The rearrangement joins TRBV11-2 to TRBJ1-1; unclear D gene. Germline V CDR1 and CDR2: SGHAT, FQNNGV. There are 11 residues in the CDR3. With 4 bases removed from V and 8 bases from J, the gap between germline ends came to 8 bases. CDR3 region: CASSSGIEAFF. In nucleotides, the CDR3 is TGTGCCAGCAGCTCCGGGATCGAAGCTTTCTTT.

The table lists this clone with a few counts. This chain uses TRBV2 with TRBJ2-5; 15 nucleotides match TRBD2. This CDR3 comprises 15 residues. Trimming removed 6 bases from V and 5 bases from J; junction bases left unmatched: 4. CDR1 is SNHLY and CDR2 is FYNNEI in the germline V gene. This CDR3 reads CASRWTSGREETQYF. The CDR3 DNA reads TGTGCCAGCAGATGGACTAGCGGGAGGGAGGAGACCCAGTACTTC.

This rearrangement joins TRBV5-1 to TRBJ1-4; 12 bases are a match to TRBD1. This CDR3 has 15 amino acids. V shed 4 bases, J shed 8 bases, and the junction held 6 bases outside the gene matches. Per the germline V gene, CDR1 is SGHRS and CDR2 is YFSETQ. The CDR3 protein is CASSPGTGGNEKLFF. The CDR3 DNA reads TGCGCCAGCAGCCCCGGGACAGGGGGCAACGAAAAACTGTTTTTT.

V and J are TRBV20-1 and TRBJ1-1; D gene ambiguous. Trimming pared 6 bases from V and 7 bases from J, leaving 12 bases between. CDR3 length equals 11 residues. Germline V gives CDR1 DFQATT, CDR2 SNEGSKA (reference sequence). The CDR3 loop reads CSAKKLIEAFF. CDR3 DNA: TGCAGTGCCAAAAAGCTCATTGAAGCTTTCTTT.

This chain links TRBV18 with TRBJ2-1; a possible D gene is TRBD1 (5 bases). Germline CDR1 reads KGHSH; CDR2 reads LQKENI. V was trimmed by 8 bases and J by 3 bases, leaving 14 bases between them. The CDR3 sequence is 14 residues long. As DNA, the CDR3 is TGTGCCAGCGTCTTTTTGACAGACTACAATGAGCAGTTCTTC. It yields the protein CASVFLTDYNEQFF.

This chain connects TRBV10-3 to TRBJ2-7, with 8 bases aligning to TRBD1. Trimming at V came to 4 bases and at J to 0 bases, leaving 11 bases not matched to a gene. This CDR3 comprises 17 residues. Germline lookup yields CDR1 ENHRY and CDR2 SYGVKD. This CDR3 is CAISGSNDRGDSYEQYF. The CDR3 DNA sequence: TGTGCCATCAGTGGGTCCAACGACAGGGGCGACTCCTACGAGCAGTACTTC.

This chain uses TRBV7-3 with TRBJ2-2, with 7 bases fitting TRBD1. CDR1 is SGHTA, CDR2 FQGTGA, per germline. The CDR3 contains 17 residues. V lost 5 bases and J lost 3; bases outside the gene matches: 12. The CDR3 here is CASSLRPPTGYTGELFF. CDR3 DNA: TGTGCCAGCAGCCTCCGCCCGCCGACAGGGTACACCGGGGAGCTGTTTTTT.

This chain uses TRBV6-5 with TRBJ1-5, with a weak D call TRBD1 (6 bases). V was trimmed by 6 bases and J by 0 bases, leaving 12 bases between them. From germline, CDR1 is MNHEY and CDR2 SVGAGI. The CDR3 is made up of 15 amino acids. The CDR3 DNA sequence: TGTGCCAGCAGGCAAAGGGGGACTAGCAATCAGCCCCAGCATTTT. As protein: CASRQRGTSNQPQHF.

This rearrangement joins TRBV21-1 to TRBJ2-7; the DNA was not used to check the table's D call, TRBD1. TRBV21-1 is an annotated pseudogene. This CDR3 is built from 13 residues. The CDR3, as DNA: TGTGCCAGCAGCGCCCGACAGGTTGGCGAGCAGTACTTC. Amino acids: CASSARQVGEQYF.

This clone was counted a few times. The chain is built from TRBV29-1 and TRBJ2-1; D unresolved. Trimming cost V 1 base and J 2 bases, with 12 bases left between them. Germline V lookup: CDR1 SQVTM, CDR2 ANQGSEA. The CDR3 is 15 residues long. The CDR3 spells CSVEGAASTYNEQFF. The CDR3 DNA follows: TGCAGCGTTGAAGGAGCAGCGAGTACCTACAATGAGCAGTTCTTC.

V usage is TRBV29-1 and J usage is TRBJ2-1, with 8 bases that match TRBD1. V lost 6 bases, J lost 9 bases, and 7 bases stayed unmatched. Germline V gene lookup returns CDR1 SQVTM and CDR2 ANQGSEA. The CDR3 spans 12 residues. The CDR3: CSVGQGGSEQFF. In nucleotides, the CDR3 is TGCAGCGTCGGACAGGGCGGTAGTGAGCAGTTCTTC.